What follows are 8 T cell receptor beta chains derived from one specimen sequenced in a study of T cell changes during pregnancy in multiple sclerosis. Here immunoSEQ multiplex PCR was the method, and the copy in TCRdb shows in-frame clones only, minus some. The table shows around 61,000 clones, with more than 75% occurring only once. The material was peripheral blood, obtained in the third trimester of pregnancy. These receptors were taken from a female donor in good health, enrolled as a control in a pregnancy study.

The CDR3 sequence is CASSPTPGDSNYGYTF. The DNA for the CDR3 is TGCGCCAGCAGCCCAACTCCTGGAGACAGCAACTATGGCTACACCTTC. The chain has TRBV4-3 and TRBJ1-2; weak D call: TRBD1 (5 bases). CDR1 and CDR2 (germline): LGHNA, YSLEER. V lost 4 bases and J 2 bases, leaving 17 bases between the germline ends. The length of the CDR3 is 16 residues.

The chain uses TRBV7-9 and TRBJ2-3; the match to TRBD2 covers 11 bases. The trim removed 2 bases at V and 5 bases at J, leaving 3 bases unmatched. The germline CDR1 and CDR2 sequences are SEHNR and FQNEAQ (reference sequence). This CDR3 has 15 amino acids. CDR3 nucleotides: TGTGCCAGCAGCTTACTAGCGGGGGGCAAAGATACGCAGTATTTT. This gives the protein CASSLLAGGKDTQYF.

This chain connects TRBV10-3 to TRBJ1-2, with a weak D call TRBD1 (6 bases). Germline V gives CDR1 ENHRY, CDR2 SYGVKD. The ends were cut back, 7 bases at V and 2 bases at J, with 17 bases in the middle. The CDR3 is made up of 15 amino acids. The CDR3 nucleotides are TGTGCCATCACCCCGTCGGGGGGCCCAAACTATGGCTACACCTTC. Amino acids: CAITPSGGPNYGYTF.

The rearrangement uses TRBV18 and TRBJ1-3, with TRBD1 as a possible D gene (5 bases). This CDR3 is 14 amino acids long. Trimming took 5 bases from V and 0 from J, leaving 8 bases between them. Germline lookup yields CDR1 KGHSH and CDR2 LQKENI. The CDR3 DNA is TGTGCCAGCTCAGTAGGGGCCTCTGGAAACACCATATATTTT. Protein product: CASSVGASGNTIYF.

This sequence joins TRBV11-2 and TRBJ2-7, with D maybe TRBD2 (5 bases). There are 19 residues in the CDR3. V was cut by 4 bases and J by 3 bases, with 28 bases left in between. Germline CDR1 SGHAT, CDR2 FQNNGV. CDR3 coding DNA: TGTGCCAGCAGCTCCTCCCTCGGACGGTCCGAAGAGGGTTTCTACGAGCAGTACTTC. Translating gives CASSSSLGRSEEGFYEQYF.

The chain uses TRBV9 and TRBJ2-7; D unresolved. The germline V gene has CDR1 SGDLS and CDR2 YYNGEE. The V end was cut by 0 bases, the J end by 1 base, with 11 bases between. The CDR3 extends over 15 amino acids. CDR3 sequence reads: CASSVDGSRSYEQYF. CDR3 bases: TGTGCCAGCAGCGTAGATGGCAGCAGGTCCTACGAGCAGTACTTC.

The chain uses TRBV7-6 and TRBJ1-2; D unresolved. CDR1 SGHVS and CDR2 FNYEAQ come from the germline V gene. Trimming removed 5 bases at V and 5 bases at J, with 24 bases between. The CDR3 is 17 amino acids. The CDR3 protein is CASSPGGGSQNVYGYTF. In DNA, the CDR3 is TGTGCCAGCAGCCCCGGAGGCGGCAGCCAAAACGTATATGGCTACACCTTC.

The V gene is TRBV9, the J gene TRBJ1-2; D gene unclear. Germline V lookup: CDR1 SGDLS, CDR2 YYNGEE. The CDR3 loop spans 13 amino acids. Trimming took 5 bases from V and 5 from J, leaving 13 bases between them. Written as DNA, the CDR3 is TGTGCCAGCAGTTCCCGCGATCGGTATGGCTACACCTTC. This encodes CASSSRDRYGYTF.